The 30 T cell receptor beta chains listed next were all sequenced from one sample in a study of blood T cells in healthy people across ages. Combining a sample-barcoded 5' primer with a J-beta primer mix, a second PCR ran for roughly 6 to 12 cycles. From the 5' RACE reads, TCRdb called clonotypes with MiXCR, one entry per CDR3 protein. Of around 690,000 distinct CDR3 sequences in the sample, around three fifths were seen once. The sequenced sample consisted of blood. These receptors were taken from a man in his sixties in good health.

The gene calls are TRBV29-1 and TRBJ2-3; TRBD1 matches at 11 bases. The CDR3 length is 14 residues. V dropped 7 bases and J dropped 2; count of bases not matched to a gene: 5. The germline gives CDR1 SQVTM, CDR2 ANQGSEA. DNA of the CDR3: TGCAGCGCCGTAGGACAGGGGGCCACAGATACGCAGTATTTT. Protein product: CSAVGQGATDTQYF.

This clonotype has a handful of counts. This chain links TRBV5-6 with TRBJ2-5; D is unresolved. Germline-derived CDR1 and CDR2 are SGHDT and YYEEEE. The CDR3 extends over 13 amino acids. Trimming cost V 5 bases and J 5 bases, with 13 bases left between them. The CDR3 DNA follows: TGTGCCAGCAGTGTACTTGCGCCCGAGACCCAGTACTTC. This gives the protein CASSVLAPETQYF.

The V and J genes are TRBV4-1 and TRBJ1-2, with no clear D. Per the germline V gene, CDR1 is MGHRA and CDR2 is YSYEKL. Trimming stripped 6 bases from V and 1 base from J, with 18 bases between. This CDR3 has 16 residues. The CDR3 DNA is TGCGCCAGCAGACGTGACCGATCCCGGGTTAACTATGGCTACACCTTC. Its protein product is CASRRDRSRVNYGYTF.

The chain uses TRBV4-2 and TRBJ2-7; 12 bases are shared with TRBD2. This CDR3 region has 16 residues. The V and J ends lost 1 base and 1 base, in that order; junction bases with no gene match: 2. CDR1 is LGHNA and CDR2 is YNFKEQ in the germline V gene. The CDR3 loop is CASSQASGGASYEQYF. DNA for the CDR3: TGTGCCAGCAGCCAAGCTAGCGGGGGGGCGTCCTACGAGCAGTACTTC.

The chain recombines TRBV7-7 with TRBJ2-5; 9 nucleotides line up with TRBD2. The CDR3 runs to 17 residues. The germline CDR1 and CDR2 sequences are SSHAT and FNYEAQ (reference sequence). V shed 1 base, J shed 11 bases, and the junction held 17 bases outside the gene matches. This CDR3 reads CASSLELPSGAYNEQYF. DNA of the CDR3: TGTGCCAGCAGCTTAGAATTGCCTAGCGGGGCCTACAATGAGCAGTACTTC.

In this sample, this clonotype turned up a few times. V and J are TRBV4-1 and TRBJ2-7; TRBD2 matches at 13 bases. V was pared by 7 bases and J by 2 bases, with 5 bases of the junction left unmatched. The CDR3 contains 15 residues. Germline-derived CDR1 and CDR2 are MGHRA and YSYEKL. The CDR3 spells CASTRLAGGPYEQYF. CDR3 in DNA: TGCGCCAGCACCCGACTAGCGGGGGGCCCCTACGAGCAGTACTTC.

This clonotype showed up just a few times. As DNA, the CDR3 is TGTGCCAGCAGCAAATGCGAGCGGGGGGGGAGCTCCTACGAGCAGTACTTC. Protein: CASSKCERGGSSYEQYF. The chain uses TRBV21-1 and TRBJ2-7; the D segment call TRBD2 is taken from the table without a DNA check. TRBV21-1 is a listed pseudogene. This CDR3 comprises 17 residues.

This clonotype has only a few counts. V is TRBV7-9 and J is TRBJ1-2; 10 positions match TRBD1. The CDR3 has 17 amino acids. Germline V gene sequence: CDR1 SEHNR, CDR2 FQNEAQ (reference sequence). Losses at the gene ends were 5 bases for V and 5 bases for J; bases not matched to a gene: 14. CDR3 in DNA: TGTGCCAGCAGCGCCAGATCTACCGGGACAGGGGAGTATGGCTACACCTTC. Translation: CASSARSTGTGEYGYTF.

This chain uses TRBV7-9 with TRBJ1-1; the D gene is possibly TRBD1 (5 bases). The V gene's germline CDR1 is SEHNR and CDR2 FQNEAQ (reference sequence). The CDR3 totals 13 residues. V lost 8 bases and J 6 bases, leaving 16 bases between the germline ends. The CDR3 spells CASHDRPSAEAFF. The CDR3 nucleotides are TGTGCCAGCCATGACAGACCCAGCGCTGAAGCTTTCTTT.

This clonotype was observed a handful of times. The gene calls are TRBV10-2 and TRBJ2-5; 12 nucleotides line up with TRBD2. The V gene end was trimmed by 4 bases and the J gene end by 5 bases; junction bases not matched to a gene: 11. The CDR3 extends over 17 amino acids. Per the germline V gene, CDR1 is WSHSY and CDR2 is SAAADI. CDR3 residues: CASSVSASGGARETQYF. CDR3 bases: TGCGCCAGCAGTGTTTCGGCTAGCGGGGGGGCCCGTGAGACCCAGTACTTC.

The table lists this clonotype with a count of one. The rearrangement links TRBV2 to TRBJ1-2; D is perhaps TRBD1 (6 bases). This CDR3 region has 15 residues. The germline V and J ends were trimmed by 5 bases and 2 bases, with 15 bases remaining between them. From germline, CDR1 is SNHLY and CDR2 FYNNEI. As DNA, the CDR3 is TGTGCCAGCAGTCCTGACAGGTCACAAAACTATGGCTACACCTTC. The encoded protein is CASSPDRSQNYGYTF.

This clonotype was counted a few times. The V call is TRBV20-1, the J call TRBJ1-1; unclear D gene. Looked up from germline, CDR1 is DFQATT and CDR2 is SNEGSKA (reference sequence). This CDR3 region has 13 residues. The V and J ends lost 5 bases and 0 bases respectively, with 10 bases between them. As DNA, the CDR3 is TGCAGTGCTGGATTAAACCTGAACACTGAAGCTTTCTTT. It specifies CSAGLNLNTEAFF.

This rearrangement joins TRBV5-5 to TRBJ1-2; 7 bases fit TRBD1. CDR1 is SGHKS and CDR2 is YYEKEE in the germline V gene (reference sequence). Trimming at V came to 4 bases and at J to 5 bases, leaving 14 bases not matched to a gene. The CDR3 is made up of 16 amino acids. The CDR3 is CASSRDSRGVSYGYTF. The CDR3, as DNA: TGTGCCAGCAGCCGGGACAGCCGAGGGGTCTCATATGGCTACACCTTC.

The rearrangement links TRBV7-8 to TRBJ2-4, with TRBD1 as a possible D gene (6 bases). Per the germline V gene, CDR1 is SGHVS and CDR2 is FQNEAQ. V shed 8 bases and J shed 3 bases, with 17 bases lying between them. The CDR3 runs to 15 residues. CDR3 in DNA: TGTGCCAGCGCCACAGCAGGGGTTAGCAAAAACATTCAGTACTTC. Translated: CASATAGVSKNIQYF.

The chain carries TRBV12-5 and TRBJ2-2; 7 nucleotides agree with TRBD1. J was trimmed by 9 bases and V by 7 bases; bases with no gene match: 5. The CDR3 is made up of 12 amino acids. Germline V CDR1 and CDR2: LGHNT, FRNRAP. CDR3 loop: CASAQGTRELFF. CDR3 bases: TGTGCTAGTGCACAGGGGACGAGGGAGCTGTTTTTT.

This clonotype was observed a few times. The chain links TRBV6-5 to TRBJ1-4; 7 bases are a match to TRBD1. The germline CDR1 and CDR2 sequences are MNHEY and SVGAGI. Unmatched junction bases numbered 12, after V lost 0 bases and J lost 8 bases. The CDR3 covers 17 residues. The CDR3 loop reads CASSYSVRAGGREKLFF. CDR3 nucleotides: TGTGCCAGCAGTTACTCCGTCCGCGCAGGGGGTAGGGAAAAACTGTTTTTT.

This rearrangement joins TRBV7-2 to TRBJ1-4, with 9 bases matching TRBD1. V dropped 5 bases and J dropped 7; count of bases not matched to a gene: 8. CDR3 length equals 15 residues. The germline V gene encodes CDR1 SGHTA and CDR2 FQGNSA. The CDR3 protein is CASSPWTGAAEKLFF. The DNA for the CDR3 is TGTGCCAGCAGCCCGTGGACAGGGGCGGCTGAAAAACTGTTTTTT.

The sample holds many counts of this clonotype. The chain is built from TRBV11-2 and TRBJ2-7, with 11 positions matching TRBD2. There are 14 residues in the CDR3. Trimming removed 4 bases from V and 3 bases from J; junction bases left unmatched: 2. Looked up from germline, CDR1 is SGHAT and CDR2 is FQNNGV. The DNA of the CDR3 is TGTGCCAGCAGCTCGACTAGCGGGAACTACGAGCAGTACTTC. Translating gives CASSSTSGNYEQYF.

The CDR3 DNA sequence: TGTGCCAGCAGCCTACGGGCCAATAACTACGAGCAGTACTTC. This translates into CASSLRANNYEQYF. This chain connects TRBV3-1 to TRBJ2-7, with D unclear. The V end lost 4 bases, the J end lost 3 bases, and 13 bases lay between the germline ends. The CDR3 consists of 14 residues. From germline, CDR1 is LGHDT and CDR2 YNNKEL (reference sequence).

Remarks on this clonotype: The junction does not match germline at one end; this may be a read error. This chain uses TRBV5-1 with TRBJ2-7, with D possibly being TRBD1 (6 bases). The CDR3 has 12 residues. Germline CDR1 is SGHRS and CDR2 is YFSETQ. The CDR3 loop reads CASSATGNEQYF. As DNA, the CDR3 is TGTGCCAGCAGCGCTACAGGGAACGAGCAGTACTTC. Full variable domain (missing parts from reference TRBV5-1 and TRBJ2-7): KAGVTQTPRYLIKTRGQQVTLSCSPISGHRSVSWYQQTPGQGLQFLFEYFSETQRNKGNFPGRFSGRQFSNSRSEMNVSTLELGDSALYLCASSATGNEQYFGPGTRLTVT.

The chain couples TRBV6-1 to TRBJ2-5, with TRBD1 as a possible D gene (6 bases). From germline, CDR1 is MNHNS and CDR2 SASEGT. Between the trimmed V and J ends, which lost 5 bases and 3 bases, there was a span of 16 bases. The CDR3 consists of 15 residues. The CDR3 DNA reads TGTGCCAGCAGTCCACTCCAGGGGAATAAAGAGACCCAGTACTTC. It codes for CASSPLQGNKETQYF.

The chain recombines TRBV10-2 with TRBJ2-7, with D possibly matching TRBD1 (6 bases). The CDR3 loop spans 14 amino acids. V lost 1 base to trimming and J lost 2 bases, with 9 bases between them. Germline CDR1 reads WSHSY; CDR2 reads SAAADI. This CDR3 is CASSELDRPYEQYF. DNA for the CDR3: TGCGCCAGCAGTGAGTTGGACAGACCCTACGAGCAGTACTTC.

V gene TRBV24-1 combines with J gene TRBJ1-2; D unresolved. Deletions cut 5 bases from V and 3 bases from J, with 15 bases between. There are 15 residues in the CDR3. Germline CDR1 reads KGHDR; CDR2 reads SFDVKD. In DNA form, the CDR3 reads TGTGCCACCAGTGGAGCCGACTTCGAGTACTATGGCTACACCTTC. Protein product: CATSGADFEYYGYTF.

As DNA, the CDR3 is TGTGCCAGCAGCGTATGGAACAGCCAAGAGACCCAGTACTTC. This gives the protein CASSVWNSQETQYF. The chain has TRBV7-2 and TRBJ2-5; D is ambiguous. Germline V gives CDR1 SGHTA, CDR2 FQGNSA. The V and J ends lost 5 bases and 1 base respectively, with 11 bases between them. The CDR3 loop spans 14 amino acids.

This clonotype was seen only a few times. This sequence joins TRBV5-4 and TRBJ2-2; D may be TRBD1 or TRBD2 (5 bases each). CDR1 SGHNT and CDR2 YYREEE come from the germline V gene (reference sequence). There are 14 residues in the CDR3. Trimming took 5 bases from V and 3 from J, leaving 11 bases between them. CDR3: CASRAGTDTGELFF. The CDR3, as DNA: TGTGCCAGCAGGGCCGGGACGGACACCGGGGAGCTGTTTTTT.

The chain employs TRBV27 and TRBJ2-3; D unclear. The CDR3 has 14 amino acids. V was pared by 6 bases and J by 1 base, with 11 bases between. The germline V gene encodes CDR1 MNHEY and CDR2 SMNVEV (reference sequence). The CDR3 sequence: CASSNYRGTDTQYF. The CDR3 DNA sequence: TGTGCCAGCAGCAATTACAGAGGCACAGATACGCAGTATTTT.

The CDR3 sequence is CASSPAGDEETQYF. DNA for the CDR3: TGTGCCAGCAGCCCGGCGGGAGACGAAGAGACCCAGTACTTC. This chain joins TRBV5-5 and TRBJ2-5, with 7 bases aligning to TRBD2. Per germline, CDR1 SGHKS and CDR2 YYEKEE (reference sequence). V dropped 4 bases and J dropped 3; count of bases not matched to a gene: 6. The length of the CDR3 is 14 residues.

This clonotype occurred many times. CDR3 DNA: TGTGCCACCAGCCGCGGGGGGCTCACAGATACGCAGTATTTT. This sequence encodes CATSRGGLTDTQYF. The V gene is TRBV15, the J gene TRBJ2-3, with 8 positions matching TRBD2. Germline-derived CDR1 and CDR2 are LNHNV and YYDKDF (reference sequence). Germline trimming cut 5 bases from V and 2 bases from J; bases unmatched to any gene: 3. CDR3 length: 14 amino acids.

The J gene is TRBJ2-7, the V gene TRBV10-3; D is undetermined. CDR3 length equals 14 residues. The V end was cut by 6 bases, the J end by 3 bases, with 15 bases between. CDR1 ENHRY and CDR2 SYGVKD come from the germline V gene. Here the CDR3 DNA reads TGTGCCATCAGCGAACCCAGGATCGGCTACGAGCAGTACTTC. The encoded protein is CAISEPRIGYEQYF.

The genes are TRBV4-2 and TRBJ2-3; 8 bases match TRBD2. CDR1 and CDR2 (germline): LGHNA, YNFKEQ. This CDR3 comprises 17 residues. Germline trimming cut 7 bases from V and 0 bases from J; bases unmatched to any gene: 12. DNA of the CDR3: TGTGCCAGCACCCCAAGCTCAGCGGGGGTGAGCACAGATACGCAGTATTTT. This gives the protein CASTPSSAGVSTDTQYF.